Described below is a single TCR beta chain sequence and its context. Clones were sequenced by immunoSEQ multiplex PCR, and TCRdb holds only the in-frame ones, with some missing. The sample lists hundreds of thousands of clones; around 87% were seen once. The sample originates from a study of shared T cell receptors in the human thymus. The CDR3 loop spans 15 amino acids. The V end was cut by 4 bases, the J end by 8 bases, with 15 bases between. Germline V CDR1 and CDR2: PRHDT, FYEKMQ (reference sequence). Another study also made use of these data, one on human thymus T cells. From that report: Surgeons resected thymus tissue during corrective heart surgery. Thymic and blood repertoires seemed to favor certain V and J genes.

The rearrangement links TRBV13 to TRBJ1-6; D is possibly TRBD1 (6 bases). This TCR was recovered from a boy younger than two with a congenital heart defect. Material for sequencing was thymocytes. The CDR3 spells CASSSIENRDSPLHF. CDR3 DNA sequence: TGTGCCAGCAGCTCAATCGAAAACAGGGATTCACCCCTCCACTTT. Complete variable domain (other parts from reference TRBV13 and TRBJ1-6): AAGVIQSPRHLIKEKRETATLKCYPIPRHDTVYWYQQGPGQDPQFLISFYEKMQSDKGSIPDRFSAQQFSDYHSELNMSSLELGDSALYFCASSSIENRDSPLHFGNGTRLTVT.